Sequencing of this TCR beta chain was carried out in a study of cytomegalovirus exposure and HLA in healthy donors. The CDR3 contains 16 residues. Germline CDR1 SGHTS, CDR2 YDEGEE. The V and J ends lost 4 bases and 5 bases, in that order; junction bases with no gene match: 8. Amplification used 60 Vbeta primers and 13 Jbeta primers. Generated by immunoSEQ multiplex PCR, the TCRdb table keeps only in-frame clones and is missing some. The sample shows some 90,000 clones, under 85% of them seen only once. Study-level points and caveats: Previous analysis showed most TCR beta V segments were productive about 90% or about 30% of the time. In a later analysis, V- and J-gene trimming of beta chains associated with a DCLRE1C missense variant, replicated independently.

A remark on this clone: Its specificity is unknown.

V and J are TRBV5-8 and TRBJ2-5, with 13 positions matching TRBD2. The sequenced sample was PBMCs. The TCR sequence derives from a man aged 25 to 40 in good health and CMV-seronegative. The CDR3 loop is CASSIWTSGGRETQYF. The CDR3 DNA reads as TGTGCCAGCAGCATCTGGACTAGCGGGGGTCGGGAGACCCAGTACTTC.